The clone carrying this T cell receptor (beta chain) occurred many times. Its antigen is undetermined. In germline, CDR1 is SGHAT, CDR2 FQNNGV. V lost 5 bases and J lost 3, with 10 bases in between. CDR3 length: 13 residues. Absent ophthalmopathy progression within 18 months defined stable Graves' hyperthyroidism. RNA transcripts were the template for amplifying TCR beta CDR3 regions. First-round RT-PCR with HTBI primers amplified the TCR CDR3 region. MiXCR, run by TCRdb on the multiplex PCR reads, gives a single entry per CDR3 protein. In the table there are a few hundred thousand distinct CDR3 sequences, around 16% of which are singletons. This sample is part of a study of T cells in Graves' hyperthyroidism and ophthalmopathy. General study results and limits: The model made its ophthalmopathy prediction, and onset followed a median roughly 6.5 months later.

The chain has TRBV11-2 and TRBJ1-1, with D possibly matching TRBD1 (5 bases). The sequence was collected from a woman between 18 and 29 years old with Graves' hyperthyroidism. The sample was blood. For the CDR3, the DNA is TGTGCCAGCAGCCCGGGACTGCACACTGAAGCTTTCTTT. This gives the protein CASSPGLHTEAFF.